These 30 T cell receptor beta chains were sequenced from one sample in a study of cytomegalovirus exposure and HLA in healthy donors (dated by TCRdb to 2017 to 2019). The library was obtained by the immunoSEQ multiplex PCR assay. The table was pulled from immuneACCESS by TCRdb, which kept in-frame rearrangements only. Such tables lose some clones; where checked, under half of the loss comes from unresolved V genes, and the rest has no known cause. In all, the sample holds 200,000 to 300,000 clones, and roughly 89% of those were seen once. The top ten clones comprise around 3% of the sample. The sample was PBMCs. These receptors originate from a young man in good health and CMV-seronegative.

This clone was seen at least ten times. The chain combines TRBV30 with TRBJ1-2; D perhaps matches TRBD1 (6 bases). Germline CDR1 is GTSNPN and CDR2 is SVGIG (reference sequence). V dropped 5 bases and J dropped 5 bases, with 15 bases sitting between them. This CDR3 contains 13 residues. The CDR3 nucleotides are TGTGCCTGGGCCCTACAGGGTGGGTATGGCTACACCTTC. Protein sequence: CAWALQGGYGYTF.

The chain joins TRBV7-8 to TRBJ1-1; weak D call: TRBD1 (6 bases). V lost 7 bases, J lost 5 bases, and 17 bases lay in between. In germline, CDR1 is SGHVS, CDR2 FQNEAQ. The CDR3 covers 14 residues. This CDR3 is CASTIGGAGTEAFF. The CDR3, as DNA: TGTGCCAGCACCATCGGGGGGGCGGGGACTGAAGCTTTCTTT.

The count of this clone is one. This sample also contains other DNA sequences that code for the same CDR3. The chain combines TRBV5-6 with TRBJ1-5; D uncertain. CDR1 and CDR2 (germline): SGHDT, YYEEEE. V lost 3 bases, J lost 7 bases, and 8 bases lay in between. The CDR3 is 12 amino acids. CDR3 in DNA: TGTGCCAGCAGCTGGGGAGGACAGCCCCAGCATTTT. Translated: CASSWGGQPQHF.

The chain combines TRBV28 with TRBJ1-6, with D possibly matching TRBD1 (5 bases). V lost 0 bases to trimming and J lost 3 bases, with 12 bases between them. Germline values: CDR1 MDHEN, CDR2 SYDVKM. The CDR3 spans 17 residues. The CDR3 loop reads CASSLWVQGYYNSPLHF. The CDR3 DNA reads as TGTGCCAGCAGTTTATGGGTGCAGGGCTACTATAATTCACCCCTCCACTTT.

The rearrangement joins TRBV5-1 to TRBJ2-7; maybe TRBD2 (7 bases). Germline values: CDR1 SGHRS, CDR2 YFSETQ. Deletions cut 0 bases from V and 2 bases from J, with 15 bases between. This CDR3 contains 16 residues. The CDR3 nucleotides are TGCGCCAGCAGCTTGGCGGGGGGACATAACGCCTACGAGCAGTACTTC. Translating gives CASSLAGGHNAYEQYF.

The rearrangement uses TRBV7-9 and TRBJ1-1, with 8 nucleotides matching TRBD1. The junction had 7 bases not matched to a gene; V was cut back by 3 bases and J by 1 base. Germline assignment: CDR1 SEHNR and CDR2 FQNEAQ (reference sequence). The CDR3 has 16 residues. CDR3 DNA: TGTGCCAGCAGCTTCACCTCCGGGACAGGGAACACTGAAGCTTTCTTT. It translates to CASSFTSGTGNTEAFF. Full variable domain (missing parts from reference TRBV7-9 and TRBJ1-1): DTGVSQNPRHKITKRGQNVTFRCDPISEHNRLYWYRQTLGQGPEFLTYFQNEAQLEKSRLLSDRFSAERPKGSFSTLEIQRTEQGDSAMYLCASSFTSGTGNTEAFFGQGTRLTVV.

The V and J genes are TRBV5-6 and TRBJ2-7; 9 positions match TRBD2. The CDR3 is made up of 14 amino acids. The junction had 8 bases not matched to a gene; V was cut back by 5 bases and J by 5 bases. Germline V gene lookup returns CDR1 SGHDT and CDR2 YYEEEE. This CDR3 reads CASSASGTPNEQYF. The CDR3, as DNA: TGTGCCAGCAGTGCTAGCGGGACCCCTAACGAGCAGTACTTC.

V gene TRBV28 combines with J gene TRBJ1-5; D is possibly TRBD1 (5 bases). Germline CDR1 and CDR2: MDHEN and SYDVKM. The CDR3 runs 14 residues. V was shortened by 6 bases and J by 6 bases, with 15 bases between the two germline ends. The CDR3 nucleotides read TGTGCCAGCAGCCTCGGGGGAGGTTCTCAGCCCCAGCATTTT. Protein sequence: CASSLGGGSQPQHF. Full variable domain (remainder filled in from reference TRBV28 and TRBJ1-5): DVKVTQSSRYLVKRTGEKVFLECVQDMDHENMFWYRQDPGLGLRLIYFSYDVKMKEKGDIPEGYSVSREKKERFSLILESASTNQTSMYLCASSLGGGSQPQHFGDGTRLSIL.

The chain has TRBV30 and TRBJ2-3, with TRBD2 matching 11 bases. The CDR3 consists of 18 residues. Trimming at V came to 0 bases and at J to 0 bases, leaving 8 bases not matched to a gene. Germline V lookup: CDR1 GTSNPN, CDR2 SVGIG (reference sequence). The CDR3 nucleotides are TGTGCCTGGAGTGTGGTAGCGGGAGGGCCGGGGAGCACAGATACGCAGTATTTT. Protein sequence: CAWSVVAGGPGSTDTQYF.

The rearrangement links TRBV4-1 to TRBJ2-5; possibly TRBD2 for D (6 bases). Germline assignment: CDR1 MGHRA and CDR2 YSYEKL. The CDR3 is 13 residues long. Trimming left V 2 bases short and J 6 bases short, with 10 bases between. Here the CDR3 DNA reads TGCGCCAGCAGCCAACTAGCGTTACAGACCCAGTACTTC. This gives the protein CASSQLALQTQYF.

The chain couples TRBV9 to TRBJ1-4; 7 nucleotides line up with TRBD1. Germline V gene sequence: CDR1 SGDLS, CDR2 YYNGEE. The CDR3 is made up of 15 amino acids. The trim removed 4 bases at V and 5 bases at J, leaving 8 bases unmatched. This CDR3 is CASSTGQAPNEKLFF. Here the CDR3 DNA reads TGTGCCAGCAGCACCGGACAGGCCCCGAATGAAAAACTGTTTTTT.

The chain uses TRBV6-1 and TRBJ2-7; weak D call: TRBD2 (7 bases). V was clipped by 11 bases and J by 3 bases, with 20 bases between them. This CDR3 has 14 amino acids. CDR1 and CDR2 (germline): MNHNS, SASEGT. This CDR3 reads CASSPGGLGYEQYF. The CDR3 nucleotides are TGTGCCTCGTCTCCGGGGGGCCTCGGCTACGAGCAGTACTTC.

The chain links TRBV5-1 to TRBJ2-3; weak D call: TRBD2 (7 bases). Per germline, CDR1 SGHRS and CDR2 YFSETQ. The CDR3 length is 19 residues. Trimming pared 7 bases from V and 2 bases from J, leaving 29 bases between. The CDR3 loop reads CASSGGLTSRLGYTDTQYF. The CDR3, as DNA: TGCGCCAGCTCGGGGGGCCTGACTAGCAGATTAGGCTACACAGATACGCAGTATTTT. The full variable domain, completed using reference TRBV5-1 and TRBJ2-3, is KAGVTQTPRYLIKTRGQQVTLSCSPISGHRSVSWYQQTPGQGLQFLFEYFSETQRNKGNFPGRFSGRQFSNSRSEMNVSTLELGDSALYLCASSGGLTSRLGYTDTQYFGPGTRLTVL.

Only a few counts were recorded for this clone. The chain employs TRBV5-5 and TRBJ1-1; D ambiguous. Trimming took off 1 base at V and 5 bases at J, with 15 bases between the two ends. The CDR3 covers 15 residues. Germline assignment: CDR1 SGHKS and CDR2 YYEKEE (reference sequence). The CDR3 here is CASSLSRRAGTEAFF. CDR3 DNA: TGTGCCAGCAGCTTGTCCCGGAGGGCGGGGACTGAAGCTTTCTTT.

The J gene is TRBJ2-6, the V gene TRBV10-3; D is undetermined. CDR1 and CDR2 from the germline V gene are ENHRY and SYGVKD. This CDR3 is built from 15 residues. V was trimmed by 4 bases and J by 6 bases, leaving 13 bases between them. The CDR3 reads CAISAASQKANVLTF. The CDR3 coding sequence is TGTGCCATCAGTGCGGCTAGTCAGAAGGCCAACGTCCTGACTTTC.

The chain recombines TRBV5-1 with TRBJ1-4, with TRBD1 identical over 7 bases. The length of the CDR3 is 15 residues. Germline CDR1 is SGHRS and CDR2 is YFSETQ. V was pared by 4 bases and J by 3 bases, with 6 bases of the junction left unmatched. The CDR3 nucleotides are TGCGCCAGCAGCCTTCGACAGGGCTCTAATGAAAAACTGTTTTTT. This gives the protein CASSLRQGSNEKLFF.

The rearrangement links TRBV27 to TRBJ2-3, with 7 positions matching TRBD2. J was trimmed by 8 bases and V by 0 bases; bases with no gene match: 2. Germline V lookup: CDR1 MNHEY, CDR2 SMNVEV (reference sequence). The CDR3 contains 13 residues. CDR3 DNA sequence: TGTGCCAGCAGTTTATCATGGGGGGGTACGCAGTATTTT. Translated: CASSLSWGGTQYF.

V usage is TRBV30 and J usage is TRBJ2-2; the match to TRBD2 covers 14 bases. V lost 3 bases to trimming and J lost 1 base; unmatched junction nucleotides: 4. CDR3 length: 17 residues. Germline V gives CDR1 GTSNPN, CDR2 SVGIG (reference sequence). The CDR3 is CAWRGGTSGRNTGELFF. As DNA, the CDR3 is TGTGCCTGGAGGGGAGGGACTAGCGGGAGGAACACCGGGGAGCTGTTTTTT.

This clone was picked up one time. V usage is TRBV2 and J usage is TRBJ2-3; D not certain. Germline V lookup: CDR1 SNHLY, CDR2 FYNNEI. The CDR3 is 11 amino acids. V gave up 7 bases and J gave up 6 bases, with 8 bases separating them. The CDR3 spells CASTVRDTQYF. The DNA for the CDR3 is TGTGCCAGCACGGTGCGGGATACGCAGTATTTT.

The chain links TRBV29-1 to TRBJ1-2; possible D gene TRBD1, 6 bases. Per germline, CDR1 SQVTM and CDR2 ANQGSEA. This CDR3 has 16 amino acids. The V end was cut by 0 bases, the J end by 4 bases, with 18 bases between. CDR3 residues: CSVEDPGTPGIYGYTF. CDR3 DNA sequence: TGCAGCGTTGAAGATCCAGGGACACCGGGGATCTATGGCTACACCTTC. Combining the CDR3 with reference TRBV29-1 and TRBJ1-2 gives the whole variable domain SAVISQKPSRDICQRGTSLTIQCQVDSQVTMMFWYRQQPGQSLTLIATANQGSEATYESGFVIDKFPISRPNLTFSTLTVSNMSPEDSSIYLCSVEDPGTPGIYGYTFGSGTRLTVV.

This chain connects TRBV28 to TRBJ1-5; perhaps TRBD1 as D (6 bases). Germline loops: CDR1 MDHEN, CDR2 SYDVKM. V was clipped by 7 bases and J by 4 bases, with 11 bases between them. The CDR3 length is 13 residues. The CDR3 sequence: CASTQGTNQPQHF. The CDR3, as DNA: TGTGCCAGCACCCAGGGGACGAATCAGCCCCAGCATTTT.

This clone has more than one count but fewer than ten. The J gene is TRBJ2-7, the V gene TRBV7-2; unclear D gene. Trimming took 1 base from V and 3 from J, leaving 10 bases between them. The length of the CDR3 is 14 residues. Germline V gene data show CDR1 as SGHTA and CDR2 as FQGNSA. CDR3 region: CASSLERLGYEQYF. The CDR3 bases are TGTGCCAGCAGCTTAGAGAGACTCGGCTACGAGCAGTACTTC.

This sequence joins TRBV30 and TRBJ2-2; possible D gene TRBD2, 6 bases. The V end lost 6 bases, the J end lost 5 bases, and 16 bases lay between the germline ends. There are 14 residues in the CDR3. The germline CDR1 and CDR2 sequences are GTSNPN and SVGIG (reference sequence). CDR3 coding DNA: TGTGCCTGCACCGGGACTGACTATACCGGGGAGCTGTTTTTT. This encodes CACTGTDYTGELFF.

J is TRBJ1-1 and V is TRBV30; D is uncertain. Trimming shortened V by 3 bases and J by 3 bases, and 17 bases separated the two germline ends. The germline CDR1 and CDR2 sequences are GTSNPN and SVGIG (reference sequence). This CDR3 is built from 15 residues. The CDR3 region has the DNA TGTGCCTGGAGGTTCGCGAGAGGGCGGGACACTGAAGCTTTCTTT. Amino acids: CAWRFARGRDTEAFF.

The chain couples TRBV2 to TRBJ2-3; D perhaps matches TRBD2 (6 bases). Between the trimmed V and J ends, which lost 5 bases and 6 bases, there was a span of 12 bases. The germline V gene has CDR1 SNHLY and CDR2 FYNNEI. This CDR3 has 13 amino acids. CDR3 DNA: TGTGCCAGCAGTTGGGGGGTTGGGGATACGCAGTATTTT. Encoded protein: CASSWGVGDTQYF.

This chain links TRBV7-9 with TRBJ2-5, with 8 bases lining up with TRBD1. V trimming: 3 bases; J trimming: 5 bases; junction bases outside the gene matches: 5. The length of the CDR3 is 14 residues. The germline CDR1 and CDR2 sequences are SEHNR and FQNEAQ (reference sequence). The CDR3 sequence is CASSFSGGLETQYF. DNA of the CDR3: TGTGCCAGCAGCTTTTCAGGGGGCTTGGAGACCCAGTACTTC.

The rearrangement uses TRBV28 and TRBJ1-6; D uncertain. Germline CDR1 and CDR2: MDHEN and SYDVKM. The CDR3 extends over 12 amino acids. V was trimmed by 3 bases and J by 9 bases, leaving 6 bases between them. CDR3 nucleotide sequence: TGTGCCAGCAGTTTCAGTGGTTCACCCCTCCACTTT. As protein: CASSFSGSPLHF.

CDR3 sequence (DNA): TGTGCCAGCAGTGATGGATGGACACCTACAGATACGCAGTATTTT. Translation: CASSDGWTPTDTQYF. The V and J genes are TRBV2 and TRBJ2-3, with D perhaps matching TRBD1 (5 bases). The length of the CDR3 is 15 residues. V gave up 3 bases and J gave up 3 bases, with 13 bases separating them. Germline-derived CDR1 and CDR2 are SNHLY and FYNNEI.

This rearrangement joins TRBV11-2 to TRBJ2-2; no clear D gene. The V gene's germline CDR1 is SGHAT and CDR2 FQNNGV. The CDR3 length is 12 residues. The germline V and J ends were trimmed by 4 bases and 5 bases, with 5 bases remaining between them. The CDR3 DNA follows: TGTGCCAGCAGCTCCTATACCGGGGAGCTGTTTTTT. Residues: CASSSYTGELFF.

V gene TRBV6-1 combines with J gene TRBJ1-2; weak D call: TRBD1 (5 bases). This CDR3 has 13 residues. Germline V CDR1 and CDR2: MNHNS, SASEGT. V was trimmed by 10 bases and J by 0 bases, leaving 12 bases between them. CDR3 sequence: CATSQGPNYGYTF. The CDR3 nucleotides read TGTGCCACCAGCCAGGGCCCTAACTATGGCTACACCTTC.